This T cell receptor (beta chain) originates from a study of T cell changes during pregnancy in multiple sclerosis. Generated by immunoSEQ multiplex PCR, the TCRdb table keeps only in-frame clones and is missing some. The table has under 55,000 clones, about 91% seen once. The starting material was CD8+ T cells from peripheral blood mononuclear cells, obtained after pregnancy. This TCR derives from a female donor with multiple sclerosis, enrolled in a pregnancy study.

CDR3 protein: CASSITGGSSYEQYF. The DNA of the CDR3 is TGTGCCAGTAGTATAACAGGGGGAAGCTCCTACGAGCAGTACTTC. The rearrangement links TRBV19 to TRBJ2-7; 8 bases are shared with TRBD1. The germline gives CDR1 LNHDA, CDR2 SQIVND (reference sequence). The CDR3 extends over 15 amino acids. V was clipped by 2 bases and J by 0 bases; unmatched bases: 3.